Shown below are 20 T cell receptor beta chains from a single sample sequenced in a study of T cells in Graves' hyperthyroidism and ophthalmopathy. Amplified regions were TCR beta CDR3 sequences from RNA transcripts. A set of HTBI primers served as the primers for a first-round RT-PCR of the TCR CDR3. TCRdb re-analysed the multiplex PCR reads in MiXCR, keeping a single row per CDR3 protein. The table lists some 600,000 distinct CDR3 sequences, roughly 13% of them singletons. Sequencing was carried out using blood. These TCRs come from a woman under 40 with Graves' hyperthyroidism that later progressed to Graves' ophthalmopathy.

This clonotype has at least ten counts. CDR3 bases: TGTGCCAGCAGCAAGGGACAGGTGGCCAAAAACATTCAGTACTTC. Encoded protein: CASSKGQVAKNIQYF. This sequence joins TRBV28 and TRBJ2-4, with 8 bases that match TRBD1. This CDR3 region has 15 residues. Trimming removed 6 bases from V and 1 base from J; junction bases left unmatched: 5. Germline V gives CDR1 MDHEN, CDR2 SYDVKM.

In this sample, this clonotype turned up a few times. The V and J genes are TRBV20-1 and TRBJ2-1; 7 bases match TRBD2. The CDR3 length is 12 residues. Per germline, CDR1 DFQATT and CDR2 SNEGSKA (reference sequence). V lost 6 bases and J lost 6; bases outside the gene matches: 5. CDR3: CSADGLVNEQFF. In DNA, the CDR3 is TGCAGTGCCGATGGACTAGTCAATGAGCAGTTCTTC.

This clonotype was seen many times. The chain links TRBV28 to TRBJ2-1; 10 bases agree with TRBD2. The CDR3 is made up of 15 amino acids. Per the germline V gene, CDR1 is MDHEN and CDR2 is SYDVKM. Trimming took 3 bases from V and 8 from J; bases not matched to a gene: 7. The CDR3 is CASSFASGGEDEQFF. The CDR3 region has the DNA TGTGCCAGCAGTTTCGCCAGCGGGGGGGAGGATGAGCAGTTCTTC.

This clonotype occurred many times. The chain joins TRBV9 to TRBJ2-7; TRBD2 aligns across 9 bases. The CDR3 spans 15 residues. CDR1 and CDR2 (germline): SGDLS, YYNGEE. The junction had 7 bases not matched to a gene; V was cut back by 1 base and J by 5 bases. In nucleotides, the CDR3 is TGTGCCAGCAGCGTAACGGGACTAGCCTTCCACGAGCAGTACTTC. It yields the protein CASSVTGLAFHEQYF.

This clonotype appeared many times. The rearrangement links TRBV27 to TRBJ2-4, with unresolved D. This CDR3 contains 14 residues. Germline V gene sequence: CDR1 MNHEY, CDR2 SMNVEV (reference sequence). Trimming cost V 6 bases and J 4 bases, with 13 bases left between them. The CDR3 sequence is CASRTAGRKNIQYF. The CDR3 DNA sequence: TGTGCCAGCAGGACCGCTGGGCGGAAAAACATTCAGTACTTC.

CDR3 nucleotides: TGTGCCAGCAGTACCGACAGGGGGCAAGGACAGCCCCAGCATTTT. This translates into CASSTDRGQGQPQHF. The chain links TRBV6-5 to TRBJ1-5; 10 bases are a match to TRBD1. The germline CDR1 and CDR2 sequences are MNHEY and SVGAGI. The CDR3 is 15 amino acids. Losses at the gene ends were 5 bases for V and 7 bases for J; bases not matched to a gene: 8.

Comment on this clonotype: This sequence may be a read error, since a much larger clone differs from it by one base. V is TRBV6-2 or TRBV6-3 and J is TRBJ1-2; no clear D. Germline V gene data show CDR1 as MNHEY and CDR2 as SVGEGT. The CDR3 runs 13 residues. In DNA form, the CDR3 reads TGTGCCAGCAGAGAGCGGGCTAACTATGGCCACACCTTC. It yields the protein CASRERANYGHTF.

This chain connects TRBV4-2 to TRBJ2-2, with D maybe TRBD2 (6 bases). In germline, CDR1 is LGHNA, CDR2 YNFKEQ. The CDR3 runs to 20 residues. Trimming removed 3 bases from V and 7 bases from J, with 30 bases in between. CDR3 sequence reads: CASSHPVLFSGSASHGELFF. The DNA for the CDR3 is TGTGCCAGCAGCCACCCTGTCCTATTTAGCGGATCCGCGTCCCACGGGGAGCTGTTTTTT.

Many counts were recorded for this clonotype. This sequence joins TRBV6-2 or TRBV6-3 and TRBJ2-1, with TRBD2 matching over 11 bases. Trimming removed 10 bases from V and 12 bases from J; junction bases left unmatched: 17. Germline CDR1 and CDR2: MNHEY and SVGEGT. This CDR3 is 15 amino acids long. CDR3 coding DNA: TGTGCCATAGCGTCCGGGACTAGCGGTCCCCGGGCGCAGTTCTTC. Protein: CAIASGTSGPRAQFF.

Ten or more counts support this clonotype. Here the CDR3 reads CASSSPNRGGNEQYF. DNA of the CDR3: TGTGCCAGCAGTTCACCAAACAGGGGTGGGAACGAGCAGTACTTC. The V call is TRBV28, the J call TRBJ2-7; TRBD1 agrees at 7 bases. CDR3 size: 15 residues. The germline V gene encodes CDR1 MDHEN and CDR2 SYDVKM. Trimming at V came to 4 bases and at J to 5 bases, leaving 11 bases not matched to a gene.

This clonotype was recorded at least ten times. J is TRBJ2-1 and V is TRBV2, with TRBD1 matching over 7 bases. Losses at the gene ends were 8 bases for V and 8 bases for J; bases not matched to a gene: 9. CDR1 and CDR2 (germline): SNHLY, FYNNEI. The CDR3 totals 13 residues. The CDR3 sequence is CASHRGLEDEQFF. The CDR3 DNA reads TGTGCCAGCCACAGGGGCCTTGAAGATGAGCAGTTCTTC.

This clonotype was counted ten times or more. CDR3: CATSRGGAPASTDTQYF. CDR3 sequence (DNA): TGTGCCACCAGCAGAGGTGGGGCCCCCGCGAGTACAGATACGCAGTATTTT. The gene calls are TRBV15 and TRBJ2-3, with D tentatively TRBD1 (5 bases). The germline V gene encodes CDR1 LNHNV and CDR2 YYDKDF (reference sequence). V was cut by 1 base and J by 3 bases, with 17 bases left in between. The CDR3 is 17 amino acids.

The chain links TRBV4-1 to TRBJ2-3; 12 bases agree with TRBD2. The CDR3 spans 17 residues. The V and J ends lost 0 bases and 3 bases, in that order; junction bases with no gene match: 4. Germline lookup yields CDR1 MGHRA and CDR2 YSYEKL. CDR3 bases: TGCGCCAGCAGCCAAGATCATGGACTAGCGGGGACAGATACGCAGTATTTT. As protein: CASSQDHGLAGTDTQYF.

The chain joins TRBV29-1 to TRBJ1-1, with D perhaps TRBD1 (6 bases). Trimming took 6 bases from V and 1 from J, leaving 18 bases between them. The germline V gene encodes CDR1 SQVTM and CDR2 ANQGSEA. This CDR3 contains 15 residues. CDR3 sequence reads: CSVSLSDRPNTEAFF. The CDR3 DNA reads TGCAGCGTCTCCCTGTCCGACAGGCCGAACACTGAAGCTTTCTTT. Drawing the rest from reference TRBV29-1 and TRBJ1-1, the complete variable domain is SAVISQKPSRDICQRGTSLTIQCQVDSQVTMMFWYRQQPGQSLTLIATANQGSEATYESGFVIDKFPISRPNLTFSTLTVSNMSPEDSSIYLCSVSLSDRPNTEAFFGQGTRLTVV.

The chain is built from TRBV4-2 and TRBJ1-5; D not resolved. The ends were cut back, 2 bases at V and 11 bases at J, with 16 bases in the middle. The CDR3 is made up of 14 amino acids. Germline assignment: CDR1 LGHNA and CDR2 YNFKEQ. The CDR3 DNA reads TGTGCCAGCAGCCAACCAGACGACGGCCGGTCCCAGCATTTT. Translating it yields CASSQPDDGRSQHF.

This clonotype was seen a few times. V usage is TRBV9 and J usage is TRBJ1-5; D remains unclear. The CDR3 runs to 13 residues. Germline V gene lookup returns CDR1 SGDLS and CDR2 YYNGEE. Deletions cut 1 base from V and 5 bases from J, with 7 bases between. The CDR3 spells CASSVNKDQPQHF. The CDR3 region has the DNA TGTGCCAGCAGCGTAAACAAGGATCAGCCCCAGCATTTT.

This clonotype was detected ten times or more. The CDR3 is CATSAGSNQPQHF. The CDR3 DNA is TGTGCCACCAGTGCAGGAAGCAATCAGCCCCAGCATTTT. V and J are TRBV24-1 and TRBJ1-5, with no clear D. CDR1 KGHDR and CDR2 SFDVKD come from the germline V gene. This CDR3 comprises 13 residues. Deletions cut 5 bases from V and 1 base from J, with 5 bases between.

This clonotype was picked up many times. The chain employs TRBV12-5 and TRBJ2-3; 8 nucleotides align to TRBD2. Germline trimming cut 7 bases from V and 2 bases from J; bases unmatched to any gene: 14. Germline V CDR1 and CDR2: LGHNT, FRNRAP. The CDR3 sequence is 17 residues long. The CDR3 spells CASVLYLAGGYTDTQYF. CDR3 coding DNA: TGTGCTAGTGTCCTATACCTGGCGGGAGGTTACACAGATACGCAGTATTTT.

The sample holds a few counts of this clonotype. This chain connects TRBV6-1 to TRBJ1-2, with a possible D match to TRBD1 (5 bases). Germline assignment: CDR1 MNHNS and CDR2 SASEGT. V dropped 5 bases and J dropped 8 bases, with 15 bases sitting between them. The CDR3 contains 13 residues. For the CDR3, the DNA is TGTGCCAGCAGTACTGGGTCGGGGGTAGGCTACACCTTC. The encoded protein is CASSTGSGVGYTF.

A remark on this clonotype: A single base separates this from a much larger clone, so it may be a read error. The J gene is TRBJ2-3, the V gene TRBV7-2; D uncertain. The length of the CDR3 is 15 residues. Germline lookup yields CDR1 SGHTA and CDR2 FQGNSA. CDR3 bases: TGTGCCGGCAGCTTAGTTGGTAGGGGCACAGATACGCAGTATTTT. Protein: CAGSLVGRGTDTQYF.